The rows below give T cell receptor beta chains drawn from one sample of a study of blood T cell repertoires in COVID-19. Sequenced by immunoSEQ multiplex PCR; TCRdb stores in-frame clones only, minus some. The profile shows more than 60,000 clones, 90% of them singletons. Material: peripheral blood. These receptors were collected from an elderly woman with active or convalescent COVID-19. Both conserved end residues are part of each CDR3. D genes are given only for firm matches. Expanded clones get a size class; other rows say once, few or many, or leave the size out.

NA	TRBD2	TRBV7-2	TRBJ2-5	CASSSPGLGVAGGRETQYF	TGTGCCAGCAGCTCCCCCGGCCTAGGAGTAGCGGGGGGGCGAGAGACCCAGTACTTC
once	NA	TRBV7-2	TRBJ1-1	CASSFTGANTEAFF	TGTGCCAGCAGCTTCACAGGTGCTAACACTGAAGCTTTCTTT
NA	TRBD2	TRBV7-2	TRBJ2-5	CASSLVAGGPETQYF	TGTGCCAGCAGCTTAGTGGCGGGGGGGCCCGAGACCCAGTACTTC
NA	TRBD2	TRBV9	TRBJ2-3	CASSPAGARSTDTQYF	TGTGCCAGCAGCCCAGCGGGGGCCCGCAGCACAGATACGCAGTATTTT
NA	TRBD1	TRBV5-4	TRBJ1-1	CASSLGAGGEAFF	TGTGCCAGCAGCTTGGGGGCAGGGGGTGAAGCTTTCTTT
NA	NA	TRBV28	TRBJ2-7	CASRAAAYEQYF	TGTGCCAGCAGGGCGGCCGCCTACGAGCAGTACTTC
NA	NA	TRBV5-6	TRBJ1-4	CASSLTEEKLFF	TGTGCCAGCAGCTTGACAGAGGAAAAACTGTTTTTT
NA	NA	TRBV5-1	TRBJ2-4	CASSLWGGKNIQYF	TGCGCCAGCAGCTTGTGGGGAGGCAAAAACATTCAGTACTTC
NA	TRBD1	TRBV5-7	TRBJ2-7	CASSLPGQGRSYEQYF	TGTGCCAGCAGCTTACCGGGACAGGGAAGGTCCTACGAGCAGTACTTC
NA	TRBD1	TRBV11-2	TRBJ1-1	CASSHTQGYEAFF	TGTGCCAGCAGCCATACACAGGGGTATGAAGCTTTCTTT
NA	TRBD1	TRBV7-2	TRBJ2-5	CASSVQGAGRETQYF	TGTGCCAGCAGCGTACAGGGGGCCGGGAGGGAGACCCAGTACTTC
NA	TRBD1	TRBV30	TRBJ1-1	CFGDSVMNTEAFF	TGCTTCGGGGACAGCGTCATGAACACTGAAGCTTTCTTT
NA	NA	TRBV7-9	TRBJ2-1	CASSFGVGEQFF	TGTGCCAGCAGCTTTGGAGTCGGTGAGCAGTTCTTC
NA	NA	TRBV19	TRBJ1-1	CASSIDSGVGNTEAFF	TGTGCCAGTAGTATAGACTCAGGGGTAGGGAACACTGAAGCTTTCTTT
NA	NA	TRBV6-5	TRBJ2-1	CASSYLGGPNEQFF	TGTGCCAGCAGTTATTTGGGGGGGCCCAATGAGCAGTTCTTC
NA	TRBD2	TRBV5-1	TRBJ2-2	CASSFSGGADGELFF	TGCGCCAGCAGCTTTAGCGGGGGGGCCGACGGGGAGCTGTTTTTT
NA	NA	TRBV12-3/TRBV12-4	TRBJ1-2	CASSPLRSGGYTF	TGTGCCAGCAGTCCCCTCCGTTCCGGTGGCTACACCTTC
NA	NA	TRBV7-8	TRBJ1-6	CASSLRRRGGAYNSPLHF	TGTGCCAGCAGCTTACGGCGGCGTGGGGGGGCCTATAATTCACCCCTCCACTTT
NA	TRBD2	TRBV20-1	TRBJ2-4	CSASPGLAGGLPQYF	TGCAGTGCCAGTCCGGGACTAGCGGGGGGCTTGCCTCAGTACTTC
NA	TRBD2	TRBV7-7	TRBJ2-1	CASSSGLGARNEQFF	TGTGCCAGCAGCTCGGGACTAGGAGCAAGGAATGAGCAGTTCTTC
NA	NA	TRBV7-9	TRBJ2-5	CASSGVRGQETQYF	TGTGCCAGCAGCGGAGTGCGGGGACAAGAGACCCAGTACTTC
NA	NA	TRBV21-1	TRBJ1-2	CASSKRPGHGVDGYTF	TGTGCCAGCAGCAAACGTCCGGGACATGGGGTAGACGGCTACACCTTC
NA	NA	TRBV7-9	TRBJ1-5	CASSSPSQGNQPQHF	TGTGCCAGCAGCTCCCCGAGTCAAGGCAATCAGCCCCAGCATTTT
NA	TRBD1	TRBV7-8	TRBJ2-7	CASSGGTGRGSYEQYF	TGTGCCAGCAGCGGCGGGACAGGGCGTGGCTCCTACGAGCAGTACTTC
NA	TRBD1	TRBV28	TRBJ1-5	CASSTDRVFNQPQHF	TGTGCCAGCAGTACCGACAGGGTGTTCAATCAGCCCCAGCATTTT
NA	NA	TRBV11-2	TRBJ2-7	CASSLPNYEQYF	TGTGCCAGCAGCTTACCCAATTACGAGCAGTACTTC
NA	TRBD2	TRBV6-6	TRBJ2-7	CASSLFGTSGIFAEQYF	TGTGCCAGCAGTCTTTTCGGGACTAGCGGTATCTTTGCCGAGCAGTACTTC
NA	NA	TRBV7-9	TRBJ1-3	CASREDSSGNTIYF	TGTGCCAGCCGTGAGGACAGTTCAGGAAACACCATATATTTT
NA	TRBD1	TRBV6-5	TRBJ1-6	CASRPQGGSYSPLHF	TGTGCCAGCAGACCCCAAGGGGGCAGCTATTCACCCCTCCACTTT
NA	NA	TRBV2	TRBJ1-1	CASRRDINTEAFF	TGTGCCAGCAGGAGGGACATTAACACTGAAGCTTTCTTT
NA	TRBD2	TRBV7-3	TRBJ2-7	CASSFGLAGDEQYF	TGTGCCAGCAGCTTCGGACTAGCGGGGGACGAGCAGTACTTC
NA	TRBD2	TRBV2	TRBJ2-7	CASSETASGSYEQYF	TGTGCCAGCAGTGAGACGGCTAGCGGATCCTACGAGCAGTACTTC
NA	NA	TRBV5-6	TRBJ2-3	CASSSLVGGSRTDTQYF	TGTGCCAGCAGCTCCCTCGTAGGGGGAAGCAGAACAGATACGCAGTATTTT
NA	TRBD2	TRBV10-2	TRBJ2-1	CASSWTSGGEQFF	TGCGCCAGCAGTTGGACTAGCGGGGGTGAGCAGTTCTTC
NA	TRBD1	TRBV4-2	TRBJ1-1	CASSQLQGAGSTEAFF	TGTGCCAGCAGCCAACTGCAGGGGGCGGGGTCCACTGAAGCTTTCTTT
NA	TRBD2	TRBV6-5	TRBJ2-3	CASHGRGPDTQYF	TGTGCCAGCCATGGGAGGGGTCCAGATACGCAGTATTTT
NA	NA	TRBV24-1	TRBJ2-1	CATSALGLRANEQFF	TGTGCCACCAGTGCCTTGGGACTCCGTGCCAATGAGCAGTTCTTC
NA	TRBD1	TRBV7-9	TRBJ1-2	CASSWTGHNYGYTF	TGTGCCAGCAGTTGGACAGGTCATAACTATGGCTACACCTTC
NA	TRBD1	TRBV28	TRBJ2-2	CASGQGAYTGELFF	TGTGCCAGCGGGCAGGGGGCCTACACCGGGGAGCTGTTTTTT
NA	TRBD1	TRBV27	TRBJ1-3	CASSPRGVGNTIYF	TGTGCCAGCAGTCCCAGGGGGGTCGGAAACACCATATATTTT
NA	NA	TRBV11-2	TRBJ2-7	CASSLERGQGLLQYF	TGTGCCAGCAGCTTAGAACGGGGCCAGGGGCTCTTGCAGTACTTC
NA	TRBD2	TRBV5-1	TRBJ2-7	CASTERTSGGHEQYF	TGCGCCAGCACCGAACGGACTAGCGGGGGACACGAGCAGTACTTC